The rows below give T cell receptor beta chains drawn from one sample of a study of regulatory T cells in long-lasting Graves disease. MiXCR was run by TCRdb on the multiplex PCR reads, yielding one entry per CDR3 protein. The sample shows roughly 500,000 distinct CDR3 sequences, roughly 14% of them seen only once. These same records also appear under a second study, on T cells in Graves' hyperthyroidism and ophthalmopathy.

The sample here was peripheral blood mononuclear cells (PBMCs), taken at new diagnosis, from a patient treated with antithyroid drugs. These receptors originate from a man aged 25-45 years with Graves disease. Each CDR3 is given with its conserved first and last residue. The order of the fields is CDR3 protein, CDR3 DNA, D gene, CDR3 length, J gene, clone size, V gene. D genes are given only for firm matches. Where a row states a size, it is once, few, many or the class of an expanded clone; other rows omit it.

CSARDPGRNTGELFF TGCAGTGCTAGAGATCCGGGACGAAACACCGGGGAGCTGTTTTTT . 15 TRBJ2-2 many TRBV20-1
CASSPQTGWYEQYF TGTGCCAGCAGTCCTCAGACAGGGTGGTACGAGCAGTACTTC TRBD1 14 TRBJ2-7 many TRBV28
CASSLSSKRMNTEAFF TGTGCCAGCAGCTTAAGTTCCAAACGAATGAACACTGAAGCTTTCTTT . 16 TRBJ1-1 many TRBV7-8
CATSDPTTNGQGAGGYTF TGTGCCACCAGTGATCCCACCACAAACGGACAGGGGGCGGGAGGCTACACCTTC TRBD1 18 TRBJ1-2 many TRBV24-1
CASKPGLAGQEQFF TGTGCCAGCAAACCGGGACTAGCGGGACAGGAGCAGTTCTTC TRBD2 14 TRBJ2-1 many TRBV2
CASSLPAAGGHNEQFF TGCGCCAGCAGCCTCCCCGCGGCGGGAGGCCACAATGAGCAGTTCTTC TRBD2 16 TRBJ2-1 many TRBV5-1
CASSFGPEQFF TGTGCCAGCAGTTTTGGACCTGAGCAGTTCTTC . 11 TRBJ2-1 many TRBV12-3/TRBV12-4
CASSQGLAGVPVRYF TGTGCCAGCAGCCAGGGACTAGCGGGAGTCCCCGTGCGGTACTTC TRBD2 15 TRBJ2-7 . TRBV13
CASSLLPGAPGYF TGTGCCAGCAGCCTTCTCCCGGGGGCCCCTGGGTACTTC . 13 TRBJ2-7 few TRBV3-1
CAWSLPGSYNSPLHF TGTGCCTGGAGCCTTCCGGGCTCCTATAATTCACCCCTCCACTTT . 15 TRBJ1-6 few TRBV30
CSAPSTGDYGYTF TGCAGTGCTCCTTCGACAGGAGACTATGGCTACACCTTC . 13 TRBJ1-2 many TRBV20-1
CAWSKGHTEAFF TGTGCCTGGAGTAAAGGGCACACTGAAGCTTTCTTT . 12 TRBJ1-1 many TRBV30
CSVRSRGSGANVLTF TGCAGCGTCCGATCGAGAGGCTCTGGGGCCAACGTCCTGACTTTC . 15 TRBJ2-6 many TRBV29-1
CATSESGQGYTF TGTGCCACCAGTGAATCCGGACAGGGCTACACCTTC . 12 TRBJ1-2 few TRBV24-1
CSARTDSSGNTIYF TGCAGTGCACGGACGGATTCCTCTGGAAACACCATATATTTT . 14 TRBJ1-3 many TRBV20-1
CASSFNSFQQPQHF TGTGCCAGCAGTTTCAACAGTTTTCAACAGCCCCAGCATTTT . 14 TRBJ1-5 many TRBV27
CASSLPGLSSYNEQFF TGTGCCAGCAGCTTACCGGGACTGAGCTCCTACAATGAGCAGTTCTTC . 16 TRBJ2-1 few TRBV7-9
CASRRGTNTEAFF TGTGCCAGCAGACGAGGGACGAACACTGAAGCTTTCTTT . 13 TRBJ1-1 . TRBV6-1
CASSLDQANYEQYF TGTGCCAGCAGTTTGGACCAGGCCAACTACGAGCAGTACTTC . 14 TRBJ2-7 many TRBV28
CASSEASGRTYEQYF TGTGCCAGCAGTGAGGCTAGCGGGAGGACCTACGAGCAGTACTTC TRBD2 15 TRBJ2-7 many TRBV2
CSARDGLLNEQFF TGCAGTGCTAGAGATGGACTCCTCAATGAGCAGTTCTTC . 13 TRBJ2-1 . TRBV20-1
CASSIDYRGTEAFF TGTGCCAGTAGTATCGATTACAGGGGAACTGAAGCTTTCTTT TRBD1 14 TRBJ1-1 . TRBV19
CASIPRLADYNEQFF TGTGCCAGTATCCCGAGGCTAGCGGACTACAATGAGCAGTTCTTC TRBD2 15 TRBJ2-1 . TRBV19
CASSDPWGTYRGYTF TGTGCCAGCAGTGACCCCTGGGGGACCTATAGGGGCTACACCTTC . 15 TRBJ1-2 many TRBV6-2/TRBV6-3
CASSTSSNQPQHF TGTGCCAGCAGCACTTCCAGCAATCAGCCCCAGCATTTT . 13 TRBJ1-5 few TRBV6-2/TRBV6-3
CSARKGGDYGYTF TGCAGTGCTAGAAAAGGGGGGGACTATGGCTACACCTTC . 13 TRBJ1-2 few TRBV20-1
CASSPSGTPYEQYF TGTGCCAGCTCACCAAGCGGGACTCCCTACGAGCAGTACTTC TRBD2 14 TRBJ2-7 few TRBV18
CSARDLRGPSYEQYF TGCAGTGCTAGAGATCTTCGCGGCCCCTCCTACGAGCAGTACTTC . 15 TRBJ2-7 many TRBV20-1
CAGTHRGWDEKLFF TGTGCCGGTACCCACAGGGGGTGGGATGAAAAACTGTTTTTT TRBD1 14 TRBJ1-4 many TRBV30
CASSVETGYGYTF TGTGCCAGCAGCGTAGAGACAGGGTACGGCTACACCTTC TRBD1 13 TRBJ1-2 many TRBV9
CASSPSPLRETQYF TGCGCCAGCAGCCCTAGTCCCCTAAGAGAGACCCAGTACTTC . 14 TRBJ2-5 . TRBV4-1